One and the same sample provided the 16 T cell receptor beta chains below, sequenced in a study of regulatory T cells in long-lasting Graves disease. Through Arm-PCR of CDR3 regions and iRepertoire HTBI primers, TCR beta libraries were built. TCRdb re-analysed the multiplex PCR reads in MiXCR, keeping a single row per CDR3 protein. Of under 300,000 distinct CDR3 sequences listed, around a sixth are singletons. Specified time point: newly diagnosed GD, antithyroid drugs for less than 3 months. Construction of the TCR library relied on RNA isolated from PBMCs. The same sample was also studied in work on T cells in Graves' hyperthyroidism and ophthalmopathy.

The sample was peripheral blood mononuclear cells (PBMCs), taken at new diagnosis, from a patient treated with antithyroid drugs. All receptors derive from a woman in her twenties or thirties with Graves disease.

This clonotype showed up many times. This chain joins TRBV5-1 and TRBJ2-1, with D maybe TRBD2 (6 bases). Trimming removed 4 bases from V and 4 bases from J, with 18 bases in between. Germline CDR1 reads SGHRS; CDR2 reads YFSETQ. This CDR3 spans 16 amino acids. This CDR3 reads CASSPPVGGAYNEQFF. The CDR3 DNA follows: TGCGCCAGCAGCCCCCCTGTAGGAGGGGCGTACAATGAGCAGTTCTTC.

The gene calls are TRBV18 and TRBJ2-7; 8 bases line up with TRBD2. The V and J ends lost 5 bases and 6 bases, in that order; junction bases with no gene match: 9. Germline CDR1 reads KGHSH; CDR2 reads LQKENI. This CDR3 spans 14 amino acids. Here the CDR3 reads CASSSDSGGGEQYF. The CDR3 nucleotides read TGTGCCAGCTCATCGGACTCCGGGGGGGGCGAGCAGTACTTC.

The table lists this clonotype with many counts. The V gene is TRBV20-1, the J gene TRBJ1-2; no definite D call. From germline, CDR1 is DFQATT and CDR2 SNEGSKA (reference sequence). V lost 0 bases and J 6 bases, leaving 11 bases between the germline ends. The CDR3 runs to 13 residues. The CDR3 DNA is TGCAGTGCTAGAGATCAAAACAGCAATGGCTACACCTTC. Protein sequence: CSARDQNSNGYTF.

A note on this clonotype: A much larger clone differs from this one at a single base, so this may be a read error. The genes are TRBV7-9 and TRBJ1-4; D uncertain. Germline V CDR1 and CDR2: SEHNR, FQNEAQ (reference sequence). The V gene lost 0 bases and the J gene lost 0 bases, with 11 bases spanning the gap. CDR3 length: 17 residues. CDR3 region: CASSLARLSATNEKLFF. CDR3 DNA: TGTGCCAGCAGCTTAGCGCGCCTCTCAGCAACTAATGAAAAACTGTTTTTT. Together with reference TRBV7-9 and TRBJ1-4, the CDR3 gives the full variable domain: DTGVSQNPRHKITKRGQNVTFRCDPISEHNRLYWYRQTLGQGPEFLTYFQNEAQLEKSRLLSDRFSAERPKGSFSTLEIQRTEQGDSAMYLCASSLARLSATNEKLFFGSGTQLSVL.

This clonotype was recorded a few times. The chain combines TRBV7-9 with TRBJ1-4, with 9 bases aligning to TRBD1. Unmatched junction bases numbered 9, after V lost 0 bases and J lost 10 bases. The CDR3 loop spans 16 amino acids. Germline CDR1 SEHNR, CDR2 FQNEAQ (reference sequence). The CDR3 loop is CASSLALRQGVGKLFF. The CDR3 nucleotides read TGTGCCAGCAGCTTAGCGCTCCGACAGGGGGTCGGAAAACTGTTTTTT.

A note on this clonotype: This may be a read error, as it is one base from a much larger clone. The V call is TRBV28, the J call TRBJ1-3; D is unclear. This CDR3 is built from 15 residues. Looked up from germline, CDR1 is MDHEN and CDR2 is SYDVKM. Here the CDR3 DNA reads TGTGCCAGCACCCGGGCCGGGGTGCGTGGAAGCACCATATATTTT. Its protein product is CASTRAGVRGSTIYF.

This clonotype has ten or more counts. This chain connects TRBV28 to TRBJ1-5, with 7 bases lining up with TRBD1. From germline, CDR1 is MDHEN and CDR2 SYDVKM. The junction had 6 bases not matched to a gene; V was cut back by 6 bases and J by 4 bases. The CDR3 totals 14 residues. CDR3 amino acids: CASRRDSDNQPQHF. CDR3 DNA: TGTGCCAGCAGAAGGGACAGCGATAATCAGCCCCAGCATTTT.

The chain is built from TRBV2 and TRBJ1-1, with D hard to call. The CDR3 covers 14 residues. Trimming shortened V by 10 bases and J by 2 bases, and 17 bases separated the two germline ends. In germline, CDR1 is SNHLY, CDR2 FYNNEI. The CDR3 region is CATDPMAGNTEAFF. The CDR3 nucleotides are TGTGCCACAGACCCAATGGCAGGTAACACTGAAGCTTTCTTT.

Many counts were recorded for this clonotype. The genes are TRBV3-1 and TRBJ1-5, with 8 bases that match TRBD1. There are 16 residues in the CDR3. CDR1 and CDR2 (germline): LGHDT, YNNKEL (reference sequence). V shed 0 bases and J 3 bases; nucleotides not matched to a gene: 4. The CDR3 DNA sequence: TGTGCCAGCAGCCAAGACTCGACAGGGGACAATCAGCCCCAGCATTTT. Its protein product is CASSQDSTGDNQPQHF.

This clonotype was seen only a few times. The chain combines TRBV25-1 with TRBJ2-3; either TRBD1 or TRBD2 may fit D (6 bases each). Looked up from germline, CDR1 is MGHDK and CDR2 is SYGVNS. CDR3 size: 16 residues. V was clipped by 2 bases and J by 1 base, with 13 bases between them. The CDR3 coding sequence is TGTGCCAGCAGTGAACCCCCGGGGGCTCGCACAGATACGCAGTATTTT. It codes for CASSEPPGARTDTQYF. Supplemented by reference TRBV25-1 and TRBJ2-3, the full variable domain reads EADIYQTPRYLVIGTGKKITLECSQTMGHDKMYWYQQDPGMELHLIHYSYGVNSTEKGDLSSESTVSRIRTEHFPLTLESARPSHTSQYLCASSEPPGARTDTQYFGPGTRLTVL.

In regard to this clonotype: This likely traces to a read error, being one base from a far larger clone. The conserved phenylalanine or tryptophan is not found at the CDR3 terminus, so this likely reflects a read error. The chain employs TRBV13 and TRBJ1-1; D is undetermined. Germline V gene data show CDR1 as PRHDT and CDR2 as FYEKMQ (reference sequence). The CDR3 sequence is 15 residues long. CDR3 bases: TGCGCCAGCAGCCTGACAATCGGTGCAAACACTGAAGCTTTCTCT. It codes for CASSLTIGANTEAFS.

There are many counts of this clonotype. The V call is TRBV5-1, the J call TRBJ2-7; TRBD2 agrees at 9 bases. The CDR3 totals 16 residues. The J segment lost 3 bases and the V segment lost 0 bases, leaving 7 bases of the junction unmatched. The V gene's germline CDR1 is SGHRS and CDR2 YFSETQ. CDR3 sequence reads: CASSLAETSGLYEQYF. The CDR3 DNA sequence: TGCGCCAGCAGCTTGGCCGAGACTAGCGGTCTCTACGAGCAGTACTTC.

The chain carries TRBV14 and TRBJ1-2; 11 positions match TRBD1. The germline V gene has CDR1 SGHDN and CDR2 FVKESK. The CDR3 runs 13 residues. Losses at the gene ends were 6 bases for V and 8 bases for J; bases not matched to a gene: 5. CDR3 protein: CASRGQGANGYTF. In DNA, the CDR3 is TGTGCCAGCAGAGGACAGGGGGCGAACGGCTACACCTTC.

In this sample, this clonotype turned up many times. This sequence joins TRBV6-1 and TRBJ2-7; 7 bases line up with TRBD1. From germline, CDR1 is MNHNS and CDR2 SASEGT. The CDR3 is 14 residues long. The junction had 10 bases not matched to a gene; V was cut back by 5 bases and J by 6 bases. CDR3 loop: CASSRQGRNGEQYF. The CDR3 coding sequence is TGTGCCAGCAGTCGACAGGGTAGGAATGGCGAGCAGTACTTC.

This clonotype was seen ten or more times. V and J are TRBV11-2 and TRBJ1-1; D is ambiguous. The CDR3 spans 16 residues. CDR1 and CDR2 (germline): SGHAT, FQNNGV. V shed 1 base and J shed 0 bases, with 12 bases lying between them. CDR3 DNA sequence: TGTGCCAGCAGCTTAGGCCCAAGCAGAATGAACACTGAAGCTTTCTTT. Protein product: CASSLGPSRMNTEAFF.

This clonotype was seen ten or more times. The J gene is TRBJ1-5, the V gene TRBV10-3; TRBD1 matches 11 bases. This CDR3 has 16 amino acids. V shed 0 bases, J shed 5 bases, and the junction held 3 bases outside the gene matches. CDR1 is ENHRY and CDR2 is SYGVKD in the germline V gene. CDR3 coding DNA: TGTGCCATCAGTGAGTCGGGGGGACAGGGGGATCAGCCCCAGCATTTT. Amino acids: CAISESGGQGDQPQHF.